The 15 T cell receptor beta chains below all came from one sample that was sequenced in a study of PD-L1 blockade in urothelial cancer. Repertoires were generated with immunoSEQ multiplex PCR, while TCRdb's copy carries only in-frame clones and drops some. The data contain about 88,000 clones, more than 80% of them seen just once; the ten biggest clones take up about 0.89%. Sample time point: pretreatment peripheral blood. This material consisted of PBMCs, taken around atezolizumab (anti-PD-L1) treatment. These receptors were obtained from a woman over 75 with urothelial cancer.

This chain uses TRBV6-1 with TRBJ2-1; 7 bases fit TRBD2. The trim removed 2 bases at V and 3 bases at J, leaving 7 bases unmatched. The germline CDR1 and CDR2 sequences are MNHNS and SASEGT. There are 16 residues in the CDR3. This CDR3 is CASSEKPRDYYNEQFF. The CDR3, as DNA: TGTGCCAGCAGTGAAAAACCCCGGGACTACTACAATGAGCAGTTCTTC.

The genes are TRBV19 and TRBJ2-5; possibly TRBD1 for D (5 bases). Deletions cut 5 bases from V and 5 bases from J, with 18 bases between. The CDR3 sequence is 15 residues long. The germline V gene has CDR1 LNHDA and CDR2 SQIVND (reference sequence). CDR3 nucleotides: TGTGCCAGTAGTTTAGCAGACAGCCTAGGGGAGACCCAGTACTTC. This encodes CASSLADSLGETQYF.

This clone was picked up a small number of times. The chain couples TRBV9 to TRBJ2-2; D may be TRBD2 (6 bases). This CDR3 is built from 14 residues. Deletions cut 7 bases from V and 0 bases from J, with 10 bases between. The germline CDR1 and CDR2 sequences are SGDLS and YYNGEE. The CDR3 DNA reads TGTGCCAGCCGGAGGGCGCCGAACACCGGGGAGCTGTTTTTT. Its protein is CASRRAPNTGELFF.

In its sample, this clone was seen once. The chain couples TRBV6-4 to TRBJ1-1; no clear D gene. Germline V gives CDR1 MRHNA, CDR2 SNTAGT. The CDR3 runs to 13 residues. The V end lost 4 bases, the J end lost 0 bases, and 6 bases lay between the germline ends. As DNA, the CDR3 is TGTGCCAGCAGTGCCAAGCTGAACACTGAAGCTTTCTTT. Its translation: CASSAKLNTEAFF.

V and J are TRBV10-3 and TRBJ1-2, with D tentatively TRBD1 (6 bases). Trimming removed 4 bases from V and 6 bases from J, with 15 bases in between. CDR1 and CDR2 from the germline V gene are ENHRY and SYGVKD. This CDR3 spans 14 amino acids. The CDR3 coding sequence is TGTGCCATCAGTGGGGCAGGGGCGCGGGATGGCTACACCTTC. Its protein product is CAISGAGARDGYTF.

The rearrangement joins TRBV5-4 to TRBJ2-7, with 10 bases that match TRBD1. CDR1 SGHNT and CDR2 YYREEE come from the germline V gene (reference sequence). The CDR3 extends over 16 amino acids. The J segment lost 4 bases and the V segment lost 7 bases, leaving 14 bases of the junction unmatched. In DNA form, the CDR3 reads TGTGCCAGCGATTCCGGTGGGGGACAGGGGACTTACGAGCAGTACTTC. Protein sequence: CASDSGGGQGTYEQYF. The whole variable domain, filled in from reference TRBV5-4 and TRBJ2-7, reads ETGVTQSPTHLIKTRGQQVTLRCSSQSGHNTVSWYQQALGQGPQFIFQYYREEENGRGNFPPRFSGLQFPNYSSELNVNALELDDSALYLCASDSGGGQGTYEQYFGPGTRLTVT.

This chain uses TRBV15 with TRBJ1-1, with 8 nucleotides matching TRBD1. From germline, CDR1 is LNHNV and CDR2 YYDKDF (reference sequence). J was trimmed by 1 base and V by 4 bases; bases with no gene match: 5. The CDR3 has 15 amino acids. CDR3 sequence: CATSKRQGQNTEAFF. The CDR3 DNA reads TGTGCCACCAGCAAACGACAGGGGCAGAACACTGAAGCTTTCTTT.

The genes are TRBV6-1 and TRBJ2-1, with 15 bases lining up with TRBD2. J gave up 9 bases and V 4 bases, and 10 bases lay outside the gene matches. Per germline, CDR1 MNHNS and CDR2 SASEGT. This CDR3 comprises 17 residues. CDR3 in amino acids: CASSVEVGTSGRSEQFF. The CDR3 bases are TGTGCCAGCAGTGTCGAGGTCGGGACTAGCGGGAGGAGTGAGCAGTTCTTC.

The rearrangement joins TRBV10-2 to TRBJ1-1, with D possibly TRBD1 on 5 matching bases. The CDR3 is made up of 13 amino acids. CDR1 is WSHSY and CDR2 is SAAADI in the germline V gene. Trimming pared 3 bases from V and 11 bases from J, leaving 16 bases between. The CDR3 reads CASSELWQGRAFF. CDR3 sequence (DNA): TGCGCCAGCAGTGAACTATGGCAGGGTCGGGCTTTCTTT.

V and J are TRBV29-1 and TRBJ2-7; a weak D match, TRBD1 (6 bases). Germline V gene lookup returns CDR1 SQVTM and CDR2 ANQGSEA. Deletions cut 4 bases from V and 5 bases from J, with 15 bases between. The CDR3 contains 13 residues. CDR3 in DNA: TGCAGCGTTGGAGGCAGGACAGAACACGAGCAGTACTTC. This encodes CSVGGRTEHEQYF.

The gene calls are TRBV5-1 and TRBJ1-1, with TRBD1 matching 10 bases. The V and J ends lost 3 bases and 8 bases, in that order; junction bases with no gene match: 13. Germline CDR1 is SGHRS and CDR2 is YFSETQ. The CDR3 runs 16 residues. CDR3 sequence reads: CASSWGPGQGRPEAFF. The CDR3 nucleotides read TGCGCCAGCAGCTGGGGACCGGGACAGGGGCGACCAGAAGCTTTCTTT.

The V gene is TRBV2, the J gene TRBJ2-2, with TRBD2 matching 9 bases. This CDR3 spans 17 amino acids. V shed 6 bases and J 7 bases; nucleotides not matched to a gene: 15. CDR1 and CDR2 from the germline V gene are SNHLY and FYNNEI. The CDR3 reads CASRAKRGAGGVGELFF. The DNA of the CDR3 is TGTGCCAGCAGGGCCAAACGGGGAGCGGGAGGCGTCGGGGAGCTGTTTTTT.

The rearrangement links TRBV9 to TRBJ2-7, with a weak D call TRBD2 (6 bases). Germline loops: CDR1 SGDLS, CDR2 YYNGEE. With 0 bases removed from V and 4 bases from J, the gap between germline ends came to 11 bases. The CDR3 length is 14 residues. CDR3 DNA: TGTGCCAGCAGCGTAGCCGGGAGTGGGTACGAGCAGTACTTC. Translation gives CASSVAGSGYEQYF.

The chain uses TRBV6-1 and TRBJ1-1; 8 bases align to TRBD1. CDR3 length: 16 amino acids. The germline V gene encodes CDR1 MNHNS and CDR2 SASEGT. V lost 3 bases and J lost 0; bases outside the gene matches: 6. This chain's CDR3 is CASSDPGQAVNTEAFF. The DNA of the CDR3 is TGTGCCAGCAGTGACCCGGGACAGGCGGTGAACACTGAAGCTTTCTTT.

This clone was observed a single time. The chain uses TRBV4-1 and TRBJ2-1; 9 nucleotides match TRBD2. This CDR3 comprises 16 residues. Germline V gives CDR1 MGHRA, CDR2 YSYEKL. J was trimmed by 0 bases and V by 4 bases; bases with no gene match: 4. The CDR3 nucleotides read TGCGCCAGCAGCCCACCAGCGGGAGGCTCCTACAATGAGCAGTTCTTC. Translation: CASSPPAGGSYNEQFF.